This T cell receptor beta chain was identified during a study of siplizumab effects on memory and regulatory T cells. V was clipped by 1 base and J by 3 bases; unmatched bases: 6. Germline V gives CDR1 MGHRA, CDR2 YSYEKL. The CDR3 spans 16 residues. Assayed TCR templates numbered 90,000 to 100,000 for each sample. Data came from immunoSEQ multiplex PCR; TCRdb stores just in-frame clones and leaves some out. Of about 56,000 clones listed, over 95% are singletons. The TCR sequence derives from a human donor in good health. The chain has TRBV4-1 and TRBJ2-7, with 10 bases fitting TRBD2. The sequencing input was naive CD8+ T cells sorted from blood. CDR3 nucleotide sequence: TGCGCCAGCAGCCAAGTCAGTAGCGGGAGGTTCTACGAGCAGTACTTC. Translating it yields CASSQVSSGRFYEQYF.